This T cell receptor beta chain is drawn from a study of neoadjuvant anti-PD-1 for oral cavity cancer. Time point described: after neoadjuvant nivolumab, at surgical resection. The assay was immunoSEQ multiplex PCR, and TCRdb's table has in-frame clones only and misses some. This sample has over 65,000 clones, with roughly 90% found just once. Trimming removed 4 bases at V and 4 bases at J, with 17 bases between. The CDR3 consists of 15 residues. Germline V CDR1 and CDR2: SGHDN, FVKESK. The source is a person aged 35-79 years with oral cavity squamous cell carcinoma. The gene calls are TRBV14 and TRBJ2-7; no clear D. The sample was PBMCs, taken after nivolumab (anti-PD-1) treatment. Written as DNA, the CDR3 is TGTGCCAGCAGCCCCTTTGGGCTAGACGTTTACGAGCAGTACTTC. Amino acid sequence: CASSPFGLDVYEQYF. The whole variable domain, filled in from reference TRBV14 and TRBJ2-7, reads EAGVTQFPSHSVIEKGQTVTLRCDPISGHDNLYWYRRVMGKEIKFLLHFVKESKQDESGMPNNRFLAERTGGTYSTLKVQPAELEDSGVYFCASSPFGLDVYEQYFGPGTRLTVT.